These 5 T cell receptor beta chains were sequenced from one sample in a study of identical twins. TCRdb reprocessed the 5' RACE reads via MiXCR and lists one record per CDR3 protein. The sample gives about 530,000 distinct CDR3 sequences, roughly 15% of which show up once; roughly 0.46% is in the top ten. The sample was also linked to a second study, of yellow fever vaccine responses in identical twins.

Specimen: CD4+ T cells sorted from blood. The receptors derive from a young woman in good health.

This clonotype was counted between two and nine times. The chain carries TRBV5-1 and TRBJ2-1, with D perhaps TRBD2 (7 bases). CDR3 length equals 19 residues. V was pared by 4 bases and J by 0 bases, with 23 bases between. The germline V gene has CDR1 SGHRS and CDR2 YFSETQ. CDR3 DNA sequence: TGCGCCAGCAGCCCGAGGGGGGGCACGTTTAAATTCTCCTACAATGAGCAGTTCTTC. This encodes CASSPRGGTFKFSYNEQFF.

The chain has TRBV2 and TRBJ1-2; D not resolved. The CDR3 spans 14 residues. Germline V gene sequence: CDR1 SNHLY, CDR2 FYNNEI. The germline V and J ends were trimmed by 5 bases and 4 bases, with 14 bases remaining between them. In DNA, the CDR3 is TGTGCCAGCAGTCCGCGGACGCAGTCCTATGGCTACACCTTC. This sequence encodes CASSPRTQSYGYTF.

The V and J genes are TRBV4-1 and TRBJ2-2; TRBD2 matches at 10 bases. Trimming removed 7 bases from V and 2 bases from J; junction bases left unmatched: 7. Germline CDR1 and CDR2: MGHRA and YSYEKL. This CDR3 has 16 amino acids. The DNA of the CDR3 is TGCGCCAGCACCTCGAGCGGGAGGGCCAACACCGGGGAGCTGTTTTTT. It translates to CASTSSGRANTGELFF.

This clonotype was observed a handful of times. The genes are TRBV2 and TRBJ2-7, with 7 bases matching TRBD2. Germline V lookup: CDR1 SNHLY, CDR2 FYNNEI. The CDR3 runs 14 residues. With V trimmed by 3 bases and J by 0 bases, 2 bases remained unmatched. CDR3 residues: CASSEQRGSYEQYF. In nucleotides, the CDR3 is TGTGCCAGCAGTGAGCAGCGGGGCTCCTACGAGCAGTACTTC.

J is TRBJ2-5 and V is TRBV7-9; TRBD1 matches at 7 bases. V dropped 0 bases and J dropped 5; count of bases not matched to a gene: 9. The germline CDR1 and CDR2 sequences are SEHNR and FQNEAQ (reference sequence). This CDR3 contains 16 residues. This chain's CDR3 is CASSLAGTVLAETQYF. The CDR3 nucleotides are TGTGCCAGCAGCTTAGCGGGGACAGTTCTAGCCGAGACCCAGTACTTC.